This record looks at one T cell receptor (beta chain) sequence and its context. This receptor's antigen is unknown. Qualities for individual bases were not recorded, and no much larger clone is one base off. Healthy controls were blood bank volunteers in Maryland, USA. Unsorted PBMC libraries were generated from 2 million PBMCs stored in RNAlater at -80 °C until RNA extraction. Peripheral blood was subjected to Ficoll-Hypaque density gradient centrifugation to isolate PBMCs, which were then cryopreserved in liquid nitrogen. These data are taken from a study of neurological immune-mediated disorders (dated by TCRdb to about 2019). Describing the broader study: Peripheral blood TCR-beta repertoires from patients with HTLV-I-associated myelopathy (HAM/TSP), patients with multiple sclerosis, and healthy controls were compared in the study using UMI-based sequencing. Alongside PBMC samples, the set of more than 85 TCR-beta libraries contained longitudinal samples, technical triplicates, and paired CD4+ and CD8+ T-cell subsets that had been sorted. The cohort included 68 subjects: around 15 with HAM/TSP, about 35 with multiple sclerosis, and approximately 20 healthy controls.

CDR1 SGHRS and CDR2 YFSETQ were looked up in the germline V gene. CDR3 length: 16 amino acids, cysteine to phenylalanine. Just CDR3 DNA is preserved here, 48 bases in frame from base 1. At the junction V is shortened by 0 bases and J by 4 bases, with 14 bases in between. cDNA was synthesized by template-switch 5'RACE using a primer with a 10-nucleotide random unique molecular identifier that tagged each TCR transcript. Every sequencing run yielded over 200 million TCR-beta sequences covering 15-18 subjects. The RNeasy kit was used to extract total RNA. Using the KAPA Real-time Library Amplification kit, TCR-beta VDJ regions were amplified with primers for the TCR constant region and the 5'RACE anchor. Sample indexes and Illumina adaptors were added in a first PCR, after which library yield was increased in a second PCR. After Ampure bead purification, the TCR product of roughly 650 bp was size-selected on a 2% E-gel SizeSelection system. Before pooling, libraries had their quality checked on a Bioanalyzer, their concentration measured with Qubit, and their quantity determined with the Kapa Library Quantification kit. An Illumina HiSeq 2500 was used to sequence the libraries paired-end at 2 x 150 bp. To increase sequence diversity, roughly 23-30% phiX was spiked into each library pool. The authors' pipeline ran thus. The quality-filtered reads were processed with the UMI-based MiGEC pipeline, whose error correction step removed more than 80% of the raw TCR sequences. VDJ genes were aligned to IMGT germline references, and each clonotype was defined by a unique CDR3 amino acid sequence together with V-J genes. Clonal expansion, Shannon diversity and CDR3 relatedness (CalcPairwiseDistances, ClusterSamples) were evaluated with VDJtools, and phylogenetic trees were built with CLCbio workbench. A clone was classed as expanded if it had 8 or more unique UMIs, a cutoff based on coefficient-of-variation modelling across technical triplicates. The public reads were quality trimmed at Q25 with fastp and then assembled into clones with MiXCR by TCRdb, keeping productive beta chains. Duplicate CDR3 protein sequences are folded into a single record with the most common DNA and genes. The V and J calls shown here were made by TCRdb, not taken from the authors' results. The sample table lists under 80,000 distinct CDR3 sequences, approximately 14% of them with a count of one. In total, the top ten clones hold approximately 7.5% of the sample.

Points the paper makes about the study in general: TCR clonal expansion was highest in HAM/TSP patients and lowest in MS patients, with MS patients falling below even healthy controls. No identical CDR3 amino acid sequences were shared among expanded clones across subjects, suggesting private TCR-beta repertoires in all groups.

The chain joins TRBV5-1 to TRBJ2-1; no D gene is confidently identified. The receptor was derived from a woman in her forties or fifties in good health. The sequenced material came from PBMCs. At the DNA level, the sequence is TGCGCCAGCAGCTTGGGGTGCGGTTCCGGGTACAATGAGCAGTTCTTC. Translated, this is CASSLGCGSGYNEQFF.